A selection of T cell receptor beta chains follows, all from one sample in a study of technical replicates of blood from a handful of donors. Sequencing used immunoSEQ multiplex PCR; TCRdb keeps in-frame clones, though not all of them. The table has tens of thousands of clones, roughly 89% seen once. Sequencing used PBMCs. The receptors were sampled from a human donor in good health. Some clones in this sample may be carry-over from other donors' samples. The conserved cysteine and the conserved F or W are not part of the CDR3 here. The order of the fields is J gene, clone size, V gene, CDR3 protein. Where a row states a size, it is once, few, many or the class of an expanded clone; other rows omit it.

j_call: TRBJ2-7; clone_size: -; v_call: TRBV11-3; cdr3_aa: ASSPTQVAAYEQY
j_call: TRBJ2-2; clone_size: -; v_call: TRBV7-7; cdr3_aa: ASSSSDWTGELF
j_call: TRBJ1-1; clone_size: -; v_call: TRBV6-4; cdr3_aa: ASSDHRGRITEAF
j_call: TRBJ2-5; clone_size: -; v_call: TRBV7-2; cdr3_aa: ASSKRTGREETQY
j_call: TRBJ2-5; clone_size: -; v_call: TRBV29-1; cdr3_aa: SVLGSGGETQY
j_call: TRBJ2-2; clone_size: -; v_call: TRBV7-7; cdr3_aa: ASSPRTGESGELF
j_call: TRBJ1-1; clone_size: -; v_call: TRBV7-2; cdr3_aa: ASSLQGGNTEAF
j_call: TRBJ1-5; clone_size: -; v_call: TRBV11-1; cdr3_aa: ASSLARNQPQH
j_call: TRBJ2-7; clone_size: -; v_call: TRBV7-3; cdr3_aa: ASSAQDRGGSYEQY
j_call: TRBJ2-7; clone_size: -; v_call: TRBV5-1; cdr3_aa: ASSLGLGASGPSYEQY
j_call: TRBJ2-3; clone_size: once; v_call: TRBV5-1; cdr3_aa: ASSLGEGTDTQY
j_call: TRBJ2-7; clone_size: -; v_call: TRBV7-2; cdr3_aa: ASSLRQILTSGNEQY
j_call: TRBJ2-7; clone_size: -; v_call: TRBV5-6; cdr3_aa: ASSYTGVGSYEQY
j_call: TRBJ2-1; clone_size: -; v_call: TRBV5-4; cdr3_aa: ASSLSTSGKYNEQF
j_call: TRBJ2-2; clone_size: once; v_call: TRBV29-1; cdr3_aa: SAGTESTGELF
j_call: TRBJ2-7; clone_size: once; v_call: TRBV7-2; cdr3_aa: ASSLGPTGTLSYEQY
j_call: TRBJ1-5; clone_size: -; v_call: TRBV6-1; cdr3_aa: AIRKGGTNQPQH
j_call: TRBJ2-7; clone_size: -; v_call: TRBV7-2; cdr3_aa: ASSSQTSGLDEQY
j_call: TRBJ1-2; clone_size: -; v_call: TRBV6-1; cdr3_aa: ASSEQGVGYT
j_call: TRBJ2-3; clone_size: -; v_call: TRBV5-1; cdr3_aa: ASSLARDSSTDTQY
j_call: TRBJ1-1; clone_size: -; v_call: TRBV19; cdr3_aa: ASQYMPGQGAGGTEAF
j_call: TRBJ1-5; clone_size: -; v_call: TRBV9; cdr3_aa: ASSVGTAGQPQH
j_call: TRBJ2-3; clone_size: -; v_call: TRBV29-1; cdr3_aa: SVDLSTDTQY
j_call: TRBJ1-1; clone_size: -; v_call: TRBV5-1; cdr3_aa: ASSLSPGGLTEAF
j_call: TRBJ2-5; clone_size: -; v_call: TRBV6-6; cdr3_aa: ASSPPGTSGGKTQY
j_call: TRBJ2-2; clone_size: few; v_call: TRBV4-2; cdr3_aa: ASSQAGTGGFGELF
j_call: TRBJ1-1; clone_size: -; v_call: TRBV25-1; cdr3_aa: ASSELWTGDRAF
j_call: TRBJ2-7; clone_size: -; v_call: TRBV7-2; cdr3_aa: ASSYGLDYEQY
j_call: TRBJ1-1; clone_size: -; v_call: TRBV2; cdr3_aa: ASRKERLAEAF
j_call: TRBJ1-1; clone_size: medium-sized; v_call: TRBV11-2; cdr3_aa: ASSLGTGGRRTEAF
j_call: TRBJ2-3; clone_size: -; v_call: TRBV11-3; cdr3_aa: ASSSPGGDTQY
j_call: TRBJ1-1; clone_size: -; v_call: TRBV6-5; cdr3_aa: ASYFAAEAF
j_call: TRBJ2-5; clone_size: -; v_call: TRBV7-7; cdr3_aa: ASSLNRGQETQY
j_call: TRBJ2-3; clone_size: -; v_call: TRBV5-1; cdr3_aa: ASSRVYDTDTQY
j_call: TRBJ2-1; clone_size: -; v_call: TRBV19; cdr3_aa: ASSNGIDYNEQF
j_call: TRBJ1-6; clone_size: -; v_call: TRBV12-5; cdr3_aa: ASGWWDWDSPLH
j_call: TRBJ1-1; clone_size: -; v_call: TRBV19; cdr3_aa: ASSIETFTEAF
j_call: TRBJ1-6; clone_size: -; v_call: TRBV5-1; cdr3_aa: ASSPPGTGSPLH
j_call: TRBJ2-2; clone_size: -; v_call: TRBV5-4; cdr3_aa: ASSPGLSGTGELF
j_call: TRBJ1-4; clone_size: few; v_call: TRBV6-6; cdr3_aa: ASIQVGGAREKLF
j_call: TRBJ1-2; clone_size: -; v_call: TRBV5-6; cdr3_aa: ASSAIDRLDYGYT
j_call: TRBJ2-3; clone_size: -; v_call: TRBV4-3; cdr3_aa: ASSADRVSPDTQY
j_call: TRBJ2-7; clone_size: -; v_call: TRBV7-3; cdr3_aa: ASSLRGGGSYEQY
j_call: TRBJ2-7; clone_size: -; v_call: TRBV2; cdr3_aa: ASGVDRGTSYEQY
j_call: TRBJ2-5; clone_size: -; v_call: TRBV30; cdr3_aa: AWSVWGLAEGSETQY
j_call: TRBJ1-4; clone_size: -; v_call: TRBV4-3; cdr3_aa: ASSQEPGGNEKLF
j_call: TRBJ2-5; clone_size: -; v_call: TRBV7-2; cdr3_aa: ASSLGWAGETQY
j_call: TRBJ2-5; clone_size: once; v_call: TRBV7-2; cdr3_aa: ASCKRMETQY
j_call: TRBJ2-5; clone_size: few; v_call: TRBV7-6; cdr3_aa: ASSSDFQETQY
j_call: TRBJ2-2; clone_size: -; v_call: TRBV7-3; cdr3_aa: ASSLRQESTGELF
j_call: TRBJ2-2; clone_size: -; v_call: TRBV27; cdr3_aa: ATTRLAGANTGELF
j_call: TRBJ2-7; clone_size: -; v_call: TRBV7-8; cdr3_aa: ASSSGVALSSYEQY
j_call: TRBJ1-5; clone_size: -; v_call: TRBV6-5; cdr3_aa: ASSQTRNQPQH
j_call: TRBJ1-2; clone_size: -; v_call: TRBV29-1; cdr3_aa: SVPSEVGQGLYGYT
j_call: TRBJ2-5; clone_size: -; v_call: TRBV5-4; cdr3_aa: ASSGGLAGQETQY
j_call: TRBJ1-1; clone_size: -; v_call: TRBV6-6; cdr3_aa: ASSPLGVEGGAF
j_call: TRBJ1-2; clone_size: -; v_call: TRBV25-1; cdr3_aa: ASSFPGQGASGYT